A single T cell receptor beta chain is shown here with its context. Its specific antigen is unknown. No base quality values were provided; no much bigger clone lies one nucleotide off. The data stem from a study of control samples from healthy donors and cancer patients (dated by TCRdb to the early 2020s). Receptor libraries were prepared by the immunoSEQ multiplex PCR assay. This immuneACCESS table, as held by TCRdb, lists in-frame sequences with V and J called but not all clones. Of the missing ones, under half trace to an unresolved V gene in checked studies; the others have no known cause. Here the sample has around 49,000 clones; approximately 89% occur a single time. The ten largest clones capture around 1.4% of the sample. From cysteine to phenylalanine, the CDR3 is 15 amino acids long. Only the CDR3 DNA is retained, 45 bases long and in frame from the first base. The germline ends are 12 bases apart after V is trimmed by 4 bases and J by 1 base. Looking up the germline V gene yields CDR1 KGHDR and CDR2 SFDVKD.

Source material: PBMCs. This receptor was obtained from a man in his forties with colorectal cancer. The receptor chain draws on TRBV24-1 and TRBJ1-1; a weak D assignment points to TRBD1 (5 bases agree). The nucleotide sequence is TGTGCCACCAGTGACTCCTCAAGGGGGAACACTGAAGCTTTCTTT. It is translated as CATSDSSRGNTEAFF.